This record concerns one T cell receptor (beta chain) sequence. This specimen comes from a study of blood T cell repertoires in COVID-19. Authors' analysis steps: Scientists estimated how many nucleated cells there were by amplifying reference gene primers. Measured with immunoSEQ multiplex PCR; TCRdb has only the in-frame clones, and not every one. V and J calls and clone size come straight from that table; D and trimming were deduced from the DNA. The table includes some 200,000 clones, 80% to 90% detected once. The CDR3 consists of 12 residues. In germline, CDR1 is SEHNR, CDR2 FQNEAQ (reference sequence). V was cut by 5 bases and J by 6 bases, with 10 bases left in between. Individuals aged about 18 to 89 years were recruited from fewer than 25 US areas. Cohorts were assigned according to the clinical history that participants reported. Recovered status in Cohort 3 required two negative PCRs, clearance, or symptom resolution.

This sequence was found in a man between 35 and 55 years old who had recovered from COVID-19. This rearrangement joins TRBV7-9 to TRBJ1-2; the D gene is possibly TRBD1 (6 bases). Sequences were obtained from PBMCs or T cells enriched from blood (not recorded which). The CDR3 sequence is CASSEGGNGYTF. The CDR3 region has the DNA TGTGCCAGCAGCGAGGGGGGGAATGGCTACACCTTC.